The T cell receptor beta chain described here comes from a study of technical replicates of blood from four donors. The V gene's germline CDR1 is SGHRS and CDR2 YFSETQ. This CDR3 is built from 15 residues. With 2 bases removed from V and 4 bases from J, the gap between germline ends came to 16 bases. Clones were read by immunoSEQ multiplex PCR, and TCRdb kept only the in-frame ones, dropping some. This sample yields roughly 69,000 clones, of which more than 85% are seen a single time; under 6.5% belongs to the top ten. The V call is TRBV5-1, the J call TRBJ2-7, with TRBD1 as a possible D gene (6 bases). This clonotype was sampled from a human donor in good health. Some clones in this sample may be carry-over from other donors' samples. Sequenced sample: PBMCs. Here the CDR3 reads CASSFGGLGGYEQYF. CDR3 DNA sequence: TGCGCCAGCAGCTTTGGGGGCTTGGGTGGATACGAGCAGTACTTC.